This T cell receptor beta chain was observed in a study of T-cell reconstitution after alpha-beta-depleted transplantation in children. Regarding the study as a whole: Expanded clones from the graft, numbering several hundred, reportedly supplied alpha-beta T cells about two months after transplant. A year had passed since transplant, and T-cell counts and diversity by then came mostly from newly produced T cells.

Points on this clonotype: Antigen specificity is unknown.

During its preparation, the TCRbeta library received unique molecular identifiers. TCRdb independently ran MiXCR on the PCR reads; one entry per CDR3 protein. The table includes 98,000 or so distinct CDR3 sequences, roughly a quarter detected once. Germline-derived CDR1 and CDR2 are LNHDA and SQIVND (reference sequence). This CDR3 is built from 16 residues. Trimming took 0 bases from V and 6 from J; bases not matched to a gene: 7. The TCR was taken from a boy between 2 and 15 years old with acute lymphoblastic leukemia, due to receive a stem cell transplant. The starting material was PBMCs, obtained before TCRalphabeta/CD19-depleted stem cell transplant. This chain connects TRBV19 to TRBJ2-1, with 8 bases fitting TRBD1. The CDR3 DNA is TGTGCCAGTAGTATAGAATATAGACAGGGGCCCAATGAGCAGTTCTTC. Protein sequence: CASSIEYRQGPNEQFF.